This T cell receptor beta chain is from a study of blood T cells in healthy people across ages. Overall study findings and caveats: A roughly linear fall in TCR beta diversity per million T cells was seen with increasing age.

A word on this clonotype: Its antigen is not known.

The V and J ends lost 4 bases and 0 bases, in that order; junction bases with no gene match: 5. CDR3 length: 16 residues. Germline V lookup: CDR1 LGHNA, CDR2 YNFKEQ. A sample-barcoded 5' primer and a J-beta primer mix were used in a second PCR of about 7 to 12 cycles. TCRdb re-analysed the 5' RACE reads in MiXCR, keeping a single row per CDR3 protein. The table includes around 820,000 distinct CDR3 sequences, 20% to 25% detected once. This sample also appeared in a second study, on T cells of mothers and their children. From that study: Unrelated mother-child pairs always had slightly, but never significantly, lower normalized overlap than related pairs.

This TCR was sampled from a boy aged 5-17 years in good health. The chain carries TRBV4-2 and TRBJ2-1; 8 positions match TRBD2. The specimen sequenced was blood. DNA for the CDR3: TGTGCCAGCAGCCTCCTCAGCGGGAGCTCCTACAATGAGCAGTTCTTC. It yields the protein CASSLLSGSSYNEQFF.